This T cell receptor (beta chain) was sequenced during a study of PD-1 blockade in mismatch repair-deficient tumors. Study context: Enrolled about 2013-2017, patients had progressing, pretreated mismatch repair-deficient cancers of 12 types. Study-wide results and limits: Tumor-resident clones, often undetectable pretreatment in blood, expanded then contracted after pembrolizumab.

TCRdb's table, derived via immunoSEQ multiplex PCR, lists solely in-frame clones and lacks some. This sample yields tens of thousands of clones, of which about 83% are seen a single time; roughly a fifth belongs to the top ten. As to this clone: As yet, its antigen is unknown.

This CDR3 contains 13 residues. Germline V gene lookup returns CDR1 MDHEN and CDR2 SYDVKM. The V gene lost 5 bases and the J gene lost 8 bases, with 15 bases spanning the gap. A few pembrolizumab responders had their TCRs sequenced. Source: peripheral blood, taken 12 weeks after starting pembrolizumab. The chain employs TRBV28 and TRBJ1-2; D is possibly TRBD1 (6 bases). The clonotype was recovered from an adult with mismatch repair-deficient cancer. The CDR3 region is CASSPGTGGGYTF. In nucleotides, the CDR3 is TGTGCCAGCAGTCCCGGGACGGGGGGCGGCTACACCTTC.